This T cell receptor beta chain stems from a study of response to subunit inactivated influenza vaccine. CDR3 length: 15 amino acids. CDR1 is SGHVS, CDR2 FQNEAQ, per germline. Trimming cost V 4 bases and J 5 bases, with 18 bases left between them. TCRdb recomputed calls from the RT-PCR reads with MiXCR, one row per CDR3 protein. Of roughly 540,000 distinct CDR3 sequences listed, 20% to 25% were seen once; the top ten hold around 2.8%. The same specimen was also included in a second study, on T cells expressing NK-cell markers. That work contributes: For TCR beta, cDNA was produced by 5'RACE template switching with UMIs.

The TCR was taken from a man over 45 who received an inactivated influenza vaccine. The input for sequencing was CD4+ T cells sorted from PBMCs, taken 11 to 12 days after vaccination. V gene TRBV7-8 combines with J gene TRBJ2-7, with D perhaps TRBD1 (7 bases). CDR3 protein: CASSYGLTGDHEQYF. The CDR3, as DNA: TGTGCCAGCAGCTACGGACTAACAGGGGATCACGAGCAGTACTTC.